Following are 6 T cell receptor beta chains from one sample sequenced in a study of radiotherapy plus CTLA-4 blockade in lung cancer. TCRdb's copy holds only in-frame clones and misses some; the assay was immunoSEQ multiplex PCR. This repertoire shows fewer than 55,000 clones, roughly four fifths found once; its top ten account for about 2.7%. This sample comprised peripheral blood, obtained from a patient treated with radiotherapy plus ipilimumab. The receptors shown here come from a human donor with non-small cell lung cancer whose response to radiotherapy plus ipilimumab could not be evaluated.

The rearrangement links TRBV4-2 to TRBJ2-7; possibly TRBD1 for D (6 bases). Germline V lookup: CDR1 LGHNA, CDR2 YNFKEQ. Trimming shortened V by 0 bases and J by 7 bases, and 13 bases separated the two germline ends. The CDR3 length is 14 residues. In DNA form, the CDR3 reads TGTGCCAGCAGCCAAGATGGCAGGGGACGAGAGCAGTACTTC. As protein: CASSQDGRGREQYF.

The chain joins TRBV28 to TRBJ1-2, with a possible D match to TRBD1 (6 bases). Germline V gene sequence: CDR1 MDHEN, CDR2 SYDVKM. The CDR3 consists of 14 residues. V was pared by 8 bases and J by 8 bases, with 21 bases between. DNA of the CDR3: TGTGCCAGCCACCTGGCGGGGGCGCTTGACGGCTACACCTTC. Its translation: CASHLAGALDGYTF.

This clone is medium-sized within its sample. The CDR3 reads CASSSVQGWREKLFF. DNA for the CDR3: TGTGCCAGCAGTAGCGTACAGGGTTGGAGAGAAAAACTGTTTTTT. This chain connects TRBV28 to TRBJ1-4; D is possibly TRBD1 (6 bases). Per the germline V gene, CDR1 is MDHEN and CDR2 is SYDVKM. The CDR3 runs to 15 residues. V lost 5 bases, J lost 8 bases, and 18 bases lay in between.

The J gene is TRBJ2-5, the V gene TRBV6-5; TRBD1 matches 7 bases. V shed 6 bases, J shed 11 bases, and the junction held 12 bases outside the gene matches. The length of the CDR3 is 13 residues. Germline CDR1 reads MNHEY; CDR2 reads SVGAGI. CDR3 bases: TGTGCCAGCAGGGGCAGGGGGACCCCAGGGCAGTACTTC. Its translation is CASRGRGTPGQYF.

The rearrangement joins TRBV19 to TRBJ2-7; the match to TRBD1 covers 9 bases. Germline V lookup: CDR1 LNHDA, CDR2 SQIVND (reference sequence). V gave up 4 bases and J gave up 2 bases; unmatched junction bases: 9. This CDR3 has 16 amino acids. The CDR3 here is CASSTNPGQGTYEQYF. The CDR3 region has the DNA TGTGCCAGTAGTACAAATCCGGGACAGGGAACCTACGAGCAGTACTTC.

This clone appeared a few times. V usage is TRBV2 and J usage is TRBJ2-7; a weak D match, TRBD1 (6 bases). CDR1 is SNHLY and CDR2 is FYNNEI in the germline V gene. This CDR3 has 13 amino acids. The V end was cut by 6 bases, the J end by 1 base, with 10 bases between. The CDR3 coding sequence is TGTGCCAGCAGAGTAACAGGGTCCTACGAGCAGTACTTC. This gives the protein CASRVTGSYEQYF. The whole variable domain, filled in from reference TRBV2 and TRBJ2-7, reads EPEVTQTPSHQVTQMGQEVILRCVPISNHLYFYWYRQILGQKVEFLVSFYNNEISEKSEIFDDQFSVERPDGSNFTLKIRSTKLEDSAMYFCASRVTGSYEQYFGPGTRLTVT.